This paragraph covers one T cell receptor (beta chain) sequence. The antigen is undetermined. The data originate from a study of CD8+ T cells in alopecia areata. Study observations and caveats: In scalp, tofacitinib significantly decreased clonality and expanded CD8+ clones among the top 100.

The length of the CDR3 is 15 residues. With V trimmed by 6 bases and J by 1 base, 7 bases remained unmatched. Germline CDR1 and CDR2: SGHTA and FQGNSA. TCR sequencing used cDNA made by reverse transcription of extracted RNA. Method: immunoSEQ multiplex PCR; TCRdb's copy keeps in-frame clones and lacks some. Among about 210,000 clones listed, about 50% were seen once. The treatment denotes: oral pan-JAK inhibitor, 5-10 mg twice daily. The TCR was taken from a human donor with alopecia areata. This specimen consisted of CD4+ T cells sorted from blood, obtained at week 4, from a patient treated with tofacitinib. V gene TRBV7-2 combines with J gene TRBJ2-7; TRBD1 matches at 9 bases. Written as DNA, the CDR3 is TGTGCCAGCAGTCGTTGGGACAGGGTTTCCTACGAGCAGTACTTC. As protein: CASSRWDRVSYEQYF.